This T cell receptor beta chain was sequenced for a study of PD-1 blockade in classical Hodgkin lymphoma. Study context: Nivolumab dosing for patients was 3 mg/kg, administered intravenously every 2 weeks.

The CDR3 loop spans 13 amino acids. Trimming cost V 3 bases and J 0 bases, with 3 bases left between them. The germline V gene has CDR1 MDHEN and CDR2 SYDVKM. Study-level points and caveats: Newly diagnosed and completely responding patients shared comparable baseline diversity. Patients who initiated nivolumab within 1 year of ASCT were excluded. Baseline TCR diversity was reportedly lower in newly diagnosed patients than healthy donors.

Concerning this clone itself: Antigen: not known.

Every one of the patients relapsed after autologous stem cell transplantation (brentuximab vedotin exposure was variable). Method: immunoSEQ multiplex PCR; TCRdb's copy keeps in-frame clones and lacks some. The sample holds 45,000 to 60,000 clones, 65% to 85% seen once. This TCR came from a human donor with classical Hodgkin lymphoma. The chain is built from TRBV28 and TRBJ1-3; D remains ambiguous. Sequences were derived from peripheral blood mononuclear cells (PBMCs), sampled at baseline. The CDR3 region is CASSLSSGNTIYF. The DNA for the CDR3 is TGTGCCAGCAGTTTGAGCTCTGGAAACACCATATATTTT.